This T cell receptor (beta chain) comes out of a study of blood T cell repertoires in COVID-19. In the original workflow: From reference gene primer amplification, estimates of nucleated cell counts were derived. This table comes from immunoSEQ multiplex PCR, and its TCRdb copy is limited to in-frame clones, with some not included. The D gene and trimming were derived from the DNA, and the V and J assignments and clone size from that table. Of around 140,000 clones in the sample, about nine tenths are singletons; the top ten hold 2.5% to 3%. Per the germline V gene, CDR1 is LNHDA and CDR2 is SQIVND (reference sequence). V was pared by 3 bases and J by 3 bases, with 17 bases between. CDR3 length: 16 residues.

Sequencing used peripheral blood. The gene calls are TRBV19 and TRBJ1-2, with D possibly TRBD1 on 5 matching bases. This clonotype was sampled from a human donor with COVID-19, enrolled during active disease. The donor label of this sample is uncertain. The CDR3 region is CASSMGPDGADYGYTF. Here the CDR3 DNA reads TGTGCCAGTAGTATGGGGCCAGACGGCGCAGACTATGGCTACACCTTC.